Reported below is one T cell receptor (beta chain). The data are from a study of blood T cell repertoires in COVID-19. About the study: The origin of the acute and convalescent COVID-19 samples was the United States, Italy and Spain.

In the original processing: Amplification with reference gene primers provided the estimates of nucleated cell counts. Libraries were prepared by immunoSEQ multiplex PCR; TCRdb keeps only in-frame clonotypes and omits some of them. V, J and clone size were drawn from that table, and D and trimming were deduced from the DNA. The data contain 200,000 to 250,000 clones, about 85% of them singletons. V shed 5 bases and J 4 bases; nucleotides not matched to a gene: 8. CDR1 and CDR2 (germline): SGHVS, FQNEAQ. CDR3 length equals 15 residues. Sequences were obtained from peripheral blood. V gene TRBV7-8 combines with J gene TRBJ1-2; 9 bases map to TRBD1. This clonotype originated in a man between 25 and 39 years old with active or convalescent COVID-19. The CDR3 DNA is TGTGCCAGCAGCCCGAGGGACAGGGCGGGCTATGGCTACACCTTC. Translation gives CASSPRDRAGYGYTF.